One and the same sample provided the 7 T cell receptor beta chains below, sequenced in a study of blood T cell repertoires in COVID-19. Sequencing was performed with immunoSEQ multiplex PCR; in TCRdb, only in-frame clones are kept and a portion is missing. The sample lists about 200,000 clones, 90% occurring once. Sequences were obtained from PBMCs or T cells enriched from blood (not recorded which). The receptors shown here come from a man aged 30 to 39 who had recovered from COVID-19.

The chain has TRBV7-8 and TRBJ1-5; D gene ambiguous. CDR3 length: 16 residues. Trimming took off 1 base at V and 0 bases at J, with 10 bases between the two ends. CDR1 is SGHVS, CDR2 FQNEAQ, per germline. In DNA, the CDR3 is TGTGCCAGCAGCTTAGTGCAGTCGCTTAGCAATCAGCCCCAGCATTTT. Its protein is CASSLVQSLSNQPQHF.

As concerns this clone: One end of the junction varies from germline; a read error may be responsible. V and J are TRBV27 and TRBJ1-4; perhaps TRBD1 as D (6 bases). The CDR3 loop spans 15 amino acids. Germline loops: CDR1 MNHEY, CDR2 SMNVEV (reference sequence). CDR3 DNA sequence: TGTGCCAGCGGTTTTACAGGGTTGACTAATGAAAAACTGTTTTTT. It yields the protein CASGFTGLTNEKLFF.

The chain employs TRBV29-1 and TRBJ2-1; a weak D match, TRBD2 (6 bases). CDR1 and CDR2 from the germline V gene are SQVTM and ANQGSEA. V dropped 3 bases and J dropped 9 bases, with 18 bases sitting between them. The CDR3 spans 14 residues. Here the CDR3 reads CSVDPGWRDIEQFF. Written as DNA, the CDR3 is TGCAGCGTTGATCCGGGATGGAGGGATATTGAGCAGTTCTTC.

The chain links TRBV27 to TRBJ1-1; D possibly corresponds to TRBD1 (5 bases). The CDR3 sequence is 13 residues long. From germline, CDR1 is MNHEY and CDR2 SMNVEV (reference sequence). V shed 2 bases and J shed 1 base, with 5 bases lying between them. CDR3: CASSLGQNTEAFF. CDR3 in DNA: TGTGCCAGCAGTTTAGGACAGAACACTGAAGCTTTCTTT.

V usage is TRBV2 and J usage is TRBJ1-6; tentative D call: TRBD1 (5 bases). The CDR3 is 13 residues long. Germline V gene lookup returns CDR1 SNHLY and CDR2 FYNNEI. V gave up 9 bases and J gave up 8 bases, with 14 bases separating them. Here the CDR3 reads CARARRGDSPLHF. The CDR3 bases are TGTGCCAGAGCTAGGCGGGGGGATTCACCCCTCCACTTT.

The chain has TRBV9 and TRBJ2-7, with TRBD1 identical over 7 bases. V was clipped by 4 bases and J by 7 bases; unmatched bases: 8. This CDR3 is 13 amino acids long. Germline V gives CDR1 SGDLS, CDR2 YYNGEE. The CDR3 nucleotides are TGTGCCAGCAGCTCGCGACAGGGCGATGAGCAGTACTTC. Residues: CASSSRQGDEQYF.

The chain couples TRBV9 to TRBJ2-7, with TRBD1 matching over 7 bases. After removal of 3 bases from V and 0 bases from J, the junction contained 3 bases not matched to a gene. This CDR3 is 14 amino acids long. The germline V gene has CDR1 SGDLS and CDR2 YYNGEE. CDR3 nucleotides: TGTGCCAGCAGCGCAGGGGACAGCTCCTACGAGCAGTACTTC. Protein sequence: CASSAGDSSYEQYF.